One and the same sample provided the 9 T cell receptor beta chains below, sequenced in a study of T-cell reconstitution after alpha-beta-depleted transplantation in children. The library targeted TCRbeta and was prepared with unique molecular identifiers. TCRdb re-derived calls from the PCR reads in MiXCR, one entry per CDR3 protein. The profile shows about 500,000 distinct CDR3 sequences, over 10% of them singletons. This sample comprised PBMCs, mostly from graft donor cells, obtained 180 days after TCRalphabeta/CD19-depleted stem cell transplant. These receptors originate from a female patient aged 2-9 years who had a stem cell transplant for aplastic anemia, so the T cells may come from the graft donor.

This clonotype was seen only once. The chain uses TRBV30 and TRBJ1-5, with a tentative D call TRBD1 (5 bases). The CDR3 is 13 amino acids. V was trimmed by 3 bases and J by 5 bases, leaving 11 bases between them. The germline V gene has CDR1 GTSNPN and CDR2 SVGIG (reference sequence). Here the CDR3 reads CAWSTSGYQPQHF. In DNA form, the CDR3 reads TGTGCCTGGAGCACCTCAGGGTATCAGCCCCAGCATTTT.

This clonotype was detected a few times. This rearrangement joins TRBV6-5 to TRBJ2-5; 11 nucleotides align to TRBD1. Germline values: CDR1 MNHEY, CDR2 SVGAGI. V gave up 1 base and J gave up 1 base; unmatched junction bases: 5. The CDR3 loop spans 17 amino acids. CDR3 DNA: TGTGCCAGCAGTTACTTCGGGACAGGGGGGCCCCAAGAGACCCAGTACTTC. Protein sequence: CASSYFGTGGPQETQYF.

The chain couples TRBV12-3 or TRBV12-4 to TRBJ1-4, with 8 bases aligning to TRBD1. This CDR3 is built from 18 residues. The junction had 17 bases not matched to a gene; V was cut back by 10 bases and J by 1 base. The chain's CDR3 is CAITSGSGGLGTNEKLFF. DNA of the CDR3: TGTGCCATCACCTCGGGTTCAGGGGGCTTAGGAACTAATGAAAAACTGTTTTTT.

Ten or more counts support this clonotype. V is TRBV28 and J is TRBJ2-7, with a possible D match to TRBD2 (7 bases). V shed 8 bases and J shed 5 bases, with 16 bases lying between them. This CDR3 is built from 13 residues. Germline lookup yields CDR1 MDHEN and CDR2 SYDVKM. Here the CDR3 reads CASGGGPHDEQYF. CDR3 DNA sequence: TGTGCCAGCGGCGGGGGCCCTCACGACGAGCAGTACTTC.

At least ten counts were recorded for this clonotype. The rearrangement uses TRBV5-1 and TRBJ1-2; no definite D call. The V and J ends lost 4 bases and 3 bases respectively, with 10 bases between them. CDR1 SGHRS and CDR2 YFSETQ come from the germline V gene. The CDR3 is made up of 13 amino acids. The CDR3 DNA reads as TGCGCCAGCAGCCCGGGCGAGTACTATGGCTACACCTTC. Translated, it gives CASSPGEYYGYTF.

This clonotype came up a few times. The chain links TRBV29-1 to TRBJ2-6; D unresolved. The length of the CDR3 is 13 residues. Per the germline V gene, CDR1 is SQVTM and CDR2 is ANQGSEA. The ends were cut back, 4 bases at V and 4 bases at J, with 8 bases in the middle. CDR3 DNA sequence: TGCAGCGTTGGGGTACTGGGGGCCAACGTCCTGACTTTC. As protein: CSVGVLGANVLTF.

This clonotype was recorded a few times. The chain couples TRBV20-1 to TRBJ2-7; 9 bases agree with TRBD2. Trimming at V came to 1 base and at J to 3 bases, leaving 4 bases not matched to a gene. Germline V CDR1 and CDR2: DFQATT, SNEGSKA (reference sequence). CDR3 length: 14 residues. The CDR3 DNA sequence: TGCAGTGCTAGAGGCGTAGCGGGGGACTACGAGCAGTACGTC. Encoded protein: CSARGVAGDYEQYV.

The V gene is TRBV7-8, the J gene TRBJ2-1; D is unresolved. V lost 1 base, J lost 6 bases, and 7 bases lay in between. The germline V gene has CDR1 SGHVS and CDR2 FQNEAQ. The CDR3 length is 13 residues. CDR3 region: CASSLVGINEQFF. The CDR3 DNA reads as TGTGCCAGCAGCTTAGTAGGCATCAATGAGCAGTTCTTC.

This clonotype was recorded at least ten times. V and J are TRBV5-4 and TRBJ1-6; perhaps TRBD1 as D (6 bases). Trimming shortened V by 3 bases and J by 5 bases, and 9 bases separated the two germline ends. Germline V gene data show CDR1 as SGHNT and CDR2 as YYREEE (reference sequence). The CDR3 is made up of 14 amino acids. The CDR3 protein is CASSWTADNSPLHF. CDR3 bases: TGTGCCAGCAGCTGGACAGCGGATAATTCACCCCTCCACTTT.